Listed below are T cell receptor beta chains from one sample, sequenced in a study of T cells in Graves' hyperthyroidism and ophthalmopathy. Using its own MiXCR run on the multiplex PCR reads, TCRdb lists one record per CDR3 protein. The table lists 550,000 to 700,000 distinct CDR3 sequences, roughly 46% of them singletons, with 19% in the top ten. The sample taken for sequencing was peripheral blood or thyroid tissue (not recorded which). Source of these receptors: an adult woman with Graves' disease, either hyperthyroidism or ophthalmopathy (not recorded which). The CDR3 runs from the conserved cysteine through the conserved F or W. Fields, in order: J gene, V gene, D gene, clone size, CDR3 DNA, CDR3 protein. The D gene is left open where the match is weak. Size values are once, few and many counts, or a class for expanded clones, and some rows have none.

j_gene: TRBJ1-6; v_gene: TRBV5-4; d_gene: NA; abundance: NA; CDR3nt: TGTGCCAGCAGCTTGGCCGGCAGGGAGGAGAACTCACCCCTCCACTTT; CDR3aa: CASSLAGREENSPLHF
j_gene: TRBJ2-7; v_gene: TRBV7-8; d_gene: TRBD2; abundance: NA; CDR3nt: TGTGCCAGCAGCTTAGGTCTCGGGAGGAACGAGCAGTACTTC; CDR3aa: CASSLGLGRNEQYF
j_gene: TRBJ2-5; v_gene: TRBV2; d_gene: TRBD2; abundance: many; CDR3nt: TGTGCCAGCAGTCACAAGCGGGAGGGCTCCCAAGAGACCCAGTACTTC; CDR3aa: CASSHKREGSQETQYF
j_gene: TRBJ1-2; v_gene: TRBV7-8; d_gene: NA; abundance: many; CDR3nt: TGTGCCAGCAGCTTAGACAGAAAATCAGAACGGTACTATGGCTACACCTTC; CDR3aa: CASSLDRKSERYYGYTF
j_gene: TRBJ2-2; v_gene: TRBV4-3; d_gene: TRBD2; abundance: NA; CDR3nt: TGCGCCAGCAGCGTACGACTAGCGGGGGACGGGGAGCTGTTTTTT; CDR3aa: CASSVRLAGDGELFF
j_gene: TRBJ1-1; v_gene: TRBV3-1; d_gene: NA; abundance: NA; CDR3nt: TGTGCCAGCAGCCCCTACAGGGTGGGGACTGAAGCTTTCTTT; CDR3aa: CASSPYRVGTEAFF
j_gene: TRBJ2-7; v_gene: TRBV28; d_gene: NA; abundance: many; CDR3nt: TGTGCCAGCATGAAATACTCCTACGAGCAGTACTTC; CDR3aa: CASMKYSYEQYF
j_gene: TRBJ1-2; v_gene: TRBV10-3; d_gene: NA; abundance: many; CDR3nt: TGTGCCATCAGTGCCGAATCGACAGTTAGCTATGGCTACACCTTC; CDR3aa: CAISAESTVSYGYTF
j_gene: TRBJ1-2; v_gene: TRBV29-1; d_gene: NA; abundance: few; CDR3nt: TGCAGCGTTAGTGGGGGCCTTGGCTACACCTTC; CDR3aa: CSVSGGLGYTF
j_gene: TRBJ1-1; v_gene: TRBV12-3/TRBV12-4; d_gene: TRBD1; abundance: few; CDR3nt: TGTGCCAGCAGTTCCCTAGCCGGGACAGCATTGACTGAAGCTTTCTTT; CDR3aa: CASSSLAGTALTEAFF
j_gene: TRBJ2-5; v_gene: TRBV7-6; d_gene: NA; abundance: many; CDR3nt: TGTGCCAGCAGCTCCCACACGGGGGAGACCCAGTACTTC; CDR3aa: CASSSHTGETQYF
j_gene: TRBJ2-7; v_gene: TRBV5-1; d_gene: NA; abundance: NA; CDR3nt: TGCGCCAGCAGCTTGGGTCCCTTAGTAATCGGCGAGCAGTACTTC; CDR3aa: CASSLGPLVIGEQYF
j_gene: TRBJ1-2; v_gene: TRBV10-3; d_gene: NA; abundance: NA; CDR3nt: TGTGCCAGCAGTGTGGGGTTCTGGGGTAACTATGGCTACACCTTC; CDR3aa: CASSVGFWGNYGYTF
j_gene: TRBJ2-7; v_gene: TRBV7-9; d_gene: TRBD1; abundance: NA; CDR3nt: TGTGCCAGCAGCTTGTGGACAGGGCGGTTCAACGAGCAGTACTTC; CDR3aa: CASSLWTGRFNEQYF
j_gene: TRBJ2-7; v_gene: TRBV5-1; d_gene: NA; abundance: many; CDR3nt: TGCGCCAGCAGCTTGTTTCCAGATATCTACGAGCAGTACTTC; CDR3aa: CASSLFPDIYEQYF
j_gene: TRBJ1-2; v_gene: TRBV6-5; d_gene: TRBD1; abundance: NA; CDR3nt: TGTGCCACCAAGACAGGGTCCGGCTACACCTTC; CDR3aa: CATKTGSGYTF
j_gene: TRBJ1-2; v_gene: TRBV10-3; d_gene: NA; abundance: many; CDR3nt: TGTGCCATCGGTCTCGCCGGGGACTATGGCTACACCTTC; CDR3aa: CAIGLAGDYGYTF
j_gene: TRBJ1-1; v_gene: TRBV7-2; d_gene: TRBD1; abundance: once; CDR3nt: TGTGCCAGCAGCTTTGGACAGGGAAGCACTGAAGCTTTCTTT; CDR3aa: CASSFGQGSTEAFF
j_gene: TRBJ2-5; v_gene: TRBV6-5; d_gene: NA; abundance: NA; CDR3nt: TGTGCCAGCAGTTACATCGAGGGGATGATGGAGACCCAGTACTTC; CDR3aa: CASSYIEGMMETQYF
j_gene: TRBJ1-5; v_gene: TRBV7-9; d_gene: NA; abundance: NA; CDR3nt: TGTGCCTGGAGCCCACGGGGACGAGGGCCCCAGCATTTT; CDR3aa: CAWSPRGRGPQHF
j_gene: TRBJ1-1; v_gene: TRBV5-1; d_gene: TRBD1; abundance: once; CDR3nt: TGCGCCAGCAGCTTGGGCGACAGGGTGGGGAACACTGAAGCTTTCTTT; CDR3aa: CASSLGDRVGNTEAFF
j_gene: TRBJ2-1; v_gene: TRBV7-2; d_gene: TRBD2; abundance: NA; CDR3nt: TGTGCCAGCAGCCCCCACGGGGGGGTGCAGTTCTTC; CDR3aa: CASSPHGGVQFF
j_gene: TRBJ1-1; v_gene: TRBV5-1; d_gene: NA; abundance: many; CDR3nt: TGCGCCAGCAGCTTGGATACCGGAACGAACACTGAAGCTTTCTTT; CDR3aa: CASSLDTGTNTEAFF
j_gene: TRBJ1-6; v_gene: TRBV6-6; d_gene: NA; abundance: NA; CDR3nt: TGTGCCAGCAGTTACGGGGGAAATTCGGCTTCACCCCTCCACTTT; CDR3aa: CASSYGGNSASPLHF
j_gene: TRBJ2-5; v_gene: TRBV7-9; d_gene: NA; abundance: few; CDR3nt: TGCGCCAGCAGCTTGAACGTTGAAGAGACCCAGTACTTC; CDR3aa: CASSLNVEETQYF
j_gene: TRBJ2-2; v_gene: TRBV12-3/TRBV12-4; d_gene: NA; abundance: NA; CDR3nt: TGTGCCAGCAGTTGGCCGGGTTGGGACACCGGGGAGCTGTTTTTT; CDR3aa: CASSWPGWDTGELFF
j_gene: TRBJ2-5; v_gene: TRBV2; d_gene: NA; abundance: NA; CDR3nt: TGTGCCAGCAGTGAACTTTTGGGTGGGGGGACGGCCCAGTACTTC; CDR3aa: CASSELLGGGTAQYF
j_gene: TRBJ2-5; v_gene: TRBV2; d_gene: NA; abundance: many; CDR3nt: TGTGCCAGCAAGGTGGAGACCCAGTACTTC; CDR3aa: CASKVETQYF
j_gene: TRBJ2-7; v_gene: TRBV20-1; d_gene: TRBD1; abundance: NA; CDR3nt: TGCAGTGCTATGGGGGACAGGGCGTACGAGCAGTACTTC; CDR3aa: CSAMGDRAYEQYF
j_gene: TRBJ2-5; v_gene: TRBV20-1; d_gene: NA; abundance: NA; CDR3nt: TGCAGTGCTAGAGATTCCCAGTACTTC; CDR3aa: CSARDSQYF
j_gene: TRBJ2-5; v_gene: TRBV20-1; d_gene: TRBD2; abundance: NA; CDR3nt: TGCAGTGCTAGAGCGGTTCCGGGAGGGCAAGAGACCCAGTACTTC; CDR3aa: CSARAVPGGQETQYF
j_gene: TRBJ2-6; v_gene: TRBV6-2/TRBV6-3; d_gene: NA; abundance: many; CDR3nt: TGTGCCAGCAGAGATCGAAGCGGGGCCAACGTCCTGACTTTC; CDR3aa: CASRDRSGANVLTF
j_gene: TRBJ2-7; v_gene: TRBV29-1; d_gene: NA; abundance: NA; CDR3nt: TGCAGCGTTGGAGAAATATACGAGCAGTACTTC; CDR3aa: CSVGEIYEQYF
j_gene: TRBJ2-5; v_gene: TRBV7-9; d_gene: TRBD2; abundance: NA; CDR3nt: TGTGCCAGCAGAGACCGGACTAGCGGGAGGGAACGAGAGACCCAGTACTTC; CDR3aa: CASRDRTSGRERETQYF
j_gene: TRBJ2-5; v_gene: TRBV13; d_gene: TRBD1; abundance: many; CDR3nt: TGTGCCAGCAGCTTAGTAGCAGGGGGCCAATTCCGAGAGACCCAGTACTTC; CDR3aa: CASSLVAGGQFRETQYF
j_gene: TRBJ2-5; v_gene: TRBV7-8; d_gene: TRBD2; abundance: many; CDR3nt: TGTGCCAGCAGGCTAAGCCGGACTAGCGGGAGGGAAGAGACCCAGTACTTC; CDR3aa: CASRLSRTSGREETQYF
j_gene: TRBJ1-2; v_gene: TRBV5-5; d_gene: TRBD1; abundance: NA; CDR3nt: TGTGCCAGCAGCTCGGGACAGCTCATCTATGGCTACACCTTC; CDR3aa: CASSSGQLIYGYTF
j_gene: TRBJ1-3; v_gene: TRBV4-2; d_gene: NA; abundance: NA; CDR3nt: TGTGCCAGGAACCGCGGGGGCTCTGGAAACACCATATATTTT; CDR3aa: CARNRGGSGNTIYF
j_gene: TRBJ2-2; v_gene: TRBV7-9; d_gene: NA; abundance: once; CDR3nt: TGTGCCGCTATCGACCCTAACACCGGGGAGCTGTTTTTT; CDR3aa: CAAIDPNTGELFF
j_gene: TRBJ2-7; v_gene: TRBV27; d_gene: TRBD2; abundance: NA; CDR3nt: TGTGCCAGCAACATAAACAACGGGACTAGCGGTACCTACGAGCAGTACTTC; CDR3aa: CASNINNGTSGTYEQYF
j_gene: TRBJ1-1; v_gene: TRBV20-1; d_gene: NA; abundance: few; CDR3nt: TGCAGTGCCTCCATAAGCAACACTGAAGCTTTCTTT; CDR3aa: CSASISNTEAFF
j_gene: TRBJ1-5; v_gene: TRBV2; d_gene: NA; abundance: once; CDR3nt: TGTGCCAGCAGTGAAGCGGAGGGAAATCAGCCCCAGCATTTT; CDR3aa: CASSEAEGNQPQHF
j_gene: TRBJ2-6; v_gene: TRBV10-3; d_gene: TRBD2; abundance: NA; CDR3nt: TGTGCCATCAGTCGCGGGAGGGCATCGGGGGCCAACGTCCTGACTTTC; CDR3aa: CAISRGRASGANVLTF
j_gene: TRBJ1-4; v_gene: TRBV28; d_gene: NA; abundance: NA; CDR3nt: TGTGCCAGCAGTCTTACCGGGGGCCCGGGGGAAAAACTGTTTTTT; CDR3aa: CASSLTGGPGEKLFF
j_gene: TRBJ2-7; v_gene: TRBV7-2; d_gene: NA; abundance: NA; CDR3nt: TGTGCCATCAGCGATCTAAATCAGGGTTACGAGCAGTACTTC; CDR3aa: CAISDLNQGYEQYF
j_gene: TRBJ2-5; v_gene: TRBV20-1; d_gene: TRBD2; abundance: few; CDR3nt: TGCAGTGCTCTCCCTGGACTAGCGGGACAGACCCAGTACTTC; CDR3aa: CSALPGLAGQTQYF
j_gene: TRBJ1-4; v_gene: TRBV6-5; d_gene: TRBD1; abundance: NA; CDR3nt: TGTGCCAGCAGCCGCAGACAGGGGGAAAAACTGTTTTTT; CDR3aa: CASSRRQGEKLFF
j_gene: TRBJ1-1; v_gene: TRBV29-1; d_gene: NA; abundance: NA; CDR3nt: TGCAGCGTTGCGACGGGAGCTGGGGTGAACACTGAAGCTTTCTTT; CDR3aa: CSVATGAGVNTEAFF
j_gene: TRBJ2-7; v_gene: TRBV7-2; d_gene: TRBD1; abundance: NA; CDR3nt: TGTGCCAGCAGCGCCGCGGCACAGGGGTACTACGAGCAGTACTTC; CDR3aa: CASSAAAQGYYEQYF
j_gene: TRBJ1-4; v_gene: TRBV9; d_gene: NA; abundance: many; CDR3nt: TGTGCCAGCAGCGCACAGAGTGGGGCTAATGAAAAACTGTTTTTT; CDR3aa: CASSAQSGANEKLFF